Each of the 24 T cell receptor beta chains below was sequenced from the same sample in a study of shared clonotypes between healthy human individuals. Measured with immunoSEQ multiplex PCR; TCRdb has only the in-frame clones, and not every one. Altogether approximately 600,000 clones are present, roughly 96% being singletons, with the ten largest covering over 0.09%. Naive CD8 cells, CD45RO-negative and positively selected for CCR7, excluded terminally differentiated effector memory CD45RA+ cells. The sample taken for sequencing was naive CD8+ T cells sorted from blood. The receptors come from a woman aged 25-40 years in good health.

The chain employs TRBV29-1 and TRBJ2-5; D is unclear. The J call may be wrong; the DNA end is better matched by TRBJ2-7. Germline lookup yields CDR1 SQVTM and CDR2 ANQGSEA. The CDR3 is made up of 15 amino acids. CDR3 sequence reads: CSVEIWLGRTYEQYF. The CDR3, as DNA: TGCAGCGTTGAAATCTGGCTCGGCAGGACCTACGAGCAGTACTTC.

This chain uses TRBV2 with TRBJ2-2; D remains ambiguous. CDR1 SNHLY and CDR2 FYNNEI come from the germline V gene. This CDR3 has 13 residues. With 3 bases removed from V and 5 bases from J, the gap between germline ends came to 7 bases. The CDR3 nucleotides read TGTGCCAGCAGTGAGGACCCGACCGGGGAGCTGTTTTTT. As protein: CASSEDPTGELFF.

The genes are TRBV4-1 and TRBJ2-1; the match to TRBD2 covers 12 bases. The CDR3 has 16 residues. Germline V CDR1 and CDR2: MGHRA, YSYEKL. Losses at the gene ends were 6 bases for V and 6 bases for J; bases not matched to a gene: 9. CDR3 coding DNA: TGCGCCAGCAGACTGACGACTAGCGGGAGTGGCAATGAGCAGTTCTTC. Translating gives CASRLTTSGSGNEQFF.

V usage is TRBV13 and J usage is TRBJ2-1, with TRBD2 matching 8 bases. The CDR3 covers 13 residues. Germline trimming cut 5 bases from V and 8 bases from J; bases unmatched to any gene: 5. Germline V gene data show CDR1 as PRHDT and CDR2 as FYEKMQ (reference sequence). CDR3 amino acids: CASSDGRAHEQFF. CDR3 DNA sequence: TGTGCCAGCAGCGACGGGAGGGCCCATGAGCAGTTCTTC.

The V gene is TRBV28, the J gene TRBJ1-5; TRBD1 aligns across 10 bases. The junction had 6 bases not matched to a gene; V was cut back by 3 bases and J by 7 bases. The CDR3 length is 15 residues. Germline V gives CDR1 MDHEN, CDR2 SYDVKM. Here the CDR3 DNA reads TGTGCCAGCAGTTTTCGAGGACAGGGGGACCAGCCCCAGCATTTT. Its protein is CASSFRGQGDQPQHF.

As regards this clone: The junction departs from germline at one end; a sequencing error may be responsible. The chain combines TRBV6-6 with TRBJ2-2; unclear D gene. This CDR3 spans 12 amino acids. CDR1 MNHNY and CDR2 SVGAGI come from the germline V gene (reference sequence). Written as DNA, the CDR3 is TGTGCCAGCAGTTCGAAGACCGGGGAGCTGTTTTTT. Protein product: CASSSKTGELFF.

V is TRBV9 and J is TRBJ2-3, with TRBD1 matching 7 bases. Germline CDR1 reads SGDLS; CDR2 reads YYNGEE. The length of the CDR3 is 14 residues. V lost 4 bases, J lost 4 bases, and 6 bases stayed unmatched. The CDR3 loop is CASSPLQGPDTQYF. The CDR3 DNA reads as TGTGCCAGCAGCCCGTTACAGGGGCCAGATACGCAGTATTTT.

With respect to this clone: This same CDR3 is encoded by further DNA sequences in the sample. The chain carries TRBV27 and TRBJ1-5; TRBD1 might be the D (6 bases). With 5 bases removed from V and 5 bases from J, the gap between germline ends came to 10 bases. CDR1 is MNHEY, CDR2 SMNVEV, per germline (reference sequence). This CDR3 has 13 residues. The CDR3 reads CASSVTGYQPQHF. Written as DNA, the CDR3 is TGTGCCAGCAGTGTCACAGGGTATCAGCCCCAGCATTTT.

J is TRBJ1-1 and V is TRBV27, with 7 nucleotides matching TRBD1. Looked up from germline, CDR1 is MNHEY and CDR2 is SMNVEV (reference sequence). The V gene end was trimmed by 8 bases and the J gene end by 0 bases; junction bases not matched to a gene: 3. The CDR3 contains 13 residues. The CDR3 loop is CASQTGLNTEAFF. The CDR3 nucleotides read TGTGCCAGCCAGACAGGGTTGAACACTGAAGCTTTCTTT.

This chain joins TRBV4-1 and TRBJ2-1; D unclear. CDR1 and CDR2 from the germline V gene are MGHRA and YSYEKL. The length of the CDR3 is 13 residues. Trimming removed 4 bases at V and 4 bases at J, with 8 bases between. This chain's CDR3 is CASSRLGYNEQFF. The CDR3 region has the DNA TGCGCCAGCAGCCGGCTGGGGTACAATGAGCAGTTCTTC.

J is TRBJ2-5 and V is TRBV4-1, with TRBD1 as a possible D gene (6 bases). The J call may be mistaken, given a closer DNA end match to TRBJ2-7. Per germline, CDR1 MGHRA and CDR2 YSYEKL. The CDR3 extends over 13 amino acids. CDR3 region: CASSQENRDEQYF. The CDR3 bases are TGCGCCAGCAGCCAAGAAAACAGGGACGAGCAGTACTTC.

The table lists this clone with a few counts. This chain connects TRBV5-4 to TRBJ1-2; TRBD1 aligns across 8 bases. V lost 2 bases and J lost 5; bases outside the gene matches: 11. Germline V gene lookup returns CDR1 SGHNT and CDR2 YYREEE (reference sequence). The CDR3 runs 16 residues. The chain's CDR3 is CASSFVSPTGEYGYTF. The DNA of the CDR3 is TGTGCCAGCAGCTTTGTGTCCCCGACAGGGGAGTATGGCTACACCTTC.

The chain employs TRBV7-9 and TRBJ2-1; no reliable D call. CDR1 and CDR2 from the germline V gene are SEHNR and FQNEAQ (reference sequence). Trimming cost V 4 bases and J 10 bases, with 14 bases left between them. CDR3 size: 13 residues. The CDR3 reads CASSYSVSNEQFF. The CDR3 DNA follows: TGTGCCAGCAGCTACTCGGTTAGTAACGAGCAGTTCTTC.

This sequence joins TRBV4-1 and TRBJ2-2; D is ambiguous. The germline V gene encodes CDR1 MGHRA and CDR2 YSYEKL. The CDR3 has 15 residues. V was clipped by 0 bases and J by 4 bases, with 9 bases between them. CDR3 protein: CASSQDKASTGELFF. CDR3 DNA: TGCGCCAGCAGCCAAGATAAGGCTTCCACCGGGGAGCTGTTTTTT.

V is TRBV15 and J is TRBJ2-3; 11 bases are a match to TRBD2. The CDR3 length is 15 residues. Germline V gene data show CDR1 as LNHNV and CDR2 as YYDKDF (reference sequence). With 7 bases clipped from V and 2 bases from J, the junction kept 5 bases outside the gene matches. CDR3 sequence: CATTGLADNTDTQYF. CDR3 nucleotide sequence: TGTGCCACCACGGGACTAGCGGACAACACAGATACGCAGTATTTT.

This chain links TRBV2 with TRBJ1-1; D ambiguous. Deletions cut 3 bases from V and 5 bases from J, with 10 bases between. Germline V gene lookup returns CDR1 SNHLY and CDR2 FYNNEI. This CDR3 contains 13 residues. CDR3 DNA: TGTGCCAGCAGTGAGAGGGTAGGGACTGAAGCTTTCTTT. Translated: CASSERVGTEAFF.

J is TRBJ2-7 and V is TRBV30, with no clear D. CDR3 length: 13 amino acids. Trimming cost V 3 bases and J 7 bases, with 16 bases left between them. Germline CDR1 GTSNPN, CDR2 SVGIG (reference sequence). Here the CDR3 DNA reads TGTGCCTGGAGGAGTTTGAGAGACGATGAGCAGTACTTC. This codes for CAWRSLRDDEQYF.

This sequence joins TRBV5-1 and TRBJ2-3, with TRBD2 identical over 10 bases. CDR1 is SGHRS and CDR2 is YFSETQ in the germline V gene. After removal of 8 bases from V and 1 base from J, the junction contained 7 bases not matched to a gene. The CDR3 runs 15 residues. The CDR3 is CASFPSGGRTDTQYF. The CDR3 DNA reads as TGCGCCAGTTTTCCTAGCGGGGGACGCACAGATACGCAGTATTTT.

The chain couples TRBV9 to TRBJ2-1, with D perhaps TRBD2 (6 bases). The CDR3 extends over 16 amino acids. The germline V gene encodes CDR1 SGDLS and CDR2 YYNGEE. Trimming removed 3 bases at V and 7 bases at J, with 20 bases between. DNA of the CDR3: TGTGCCAGCAGCGGGGTGGTTAGCGGACGTGGGAATGAGCAGTTCTTC. It specifies CASSGVVSGRGNEQFF.

The gene calls are TRBV5-1 and TRBJ2-2; D is perhaps TRBD2 (6 bases). The CDR3 consists of 16 residues. Germline assignment: CDR1 SGHRS and CDR2 YFSETQ. V lost 4 bases to trimming and J lost 2 bases, with 15 bases between them. The CDR3 coding sequence is TGCGCCAGCAGCACAGACGGGACTCCTAACACCGGGGAGCTGTTTTTT. It specifies CASSTDGTPNTGELFF.

The rearrangement uses TRBV5-6 and TRBJ2-5; D perhaps matches TRBD2 (6 bases). The end of the DNA aligns better with TRBJ2-7, so the J call may be wrong. The CDR3 has 18 residues. Looked up from germline, CDR1 is SGHDT and CDR2 is YYEEEE. The CDR3, as DNA: TGTGCCAGCAGCTCATGGTTTTGGGGGGTAATCTCATTTTACGAGCAGTACTTC. As protein: CASSSWFWGVISFYEQYF.

The CDR3: CASRTGGAYYGYTF. CDR3 bases: TGTGCCAGCAGAACAGGGGGCGCTTACTATGGCTACACCTTC. V gene TRBV28 combines with J gene TRBJ1-2, with 9 bases fitting TRBD1. The CDR3 is 14 residues long. The V gene end was trimmed by 6 bases and the J gene end by 3 bases; junction bases not matched to a gene: 5. Germline V gives CDR1 MDHEN, CDR2 SYDVKM.

The J gene is TRBJ1-5, the V gene TRBV10-1, with D uncertain. The germline gives CDR1 WNHNN, CDR2 SYGVQD (reference sequence). V dropped 8 bases and J dropped 6 bases, with 14 bases sitting between them. This CDR3 is 13 amino acids long. The CDR3 bases are TGCGCCAGCTCCGCGGGAGGGTCTCAGCCCCAGCATTTT. Translated: CASSAGGSQPQHF.

This chain connects TRBV5-4 to TRBJ2-7, with D perhaps matching TRBD2 (5 bases). The CDR3 runs 13 residues. Germline CDR1 and CDR2: SGHNT and YYREEE (reference sequence). With 0 bases removed from V and 2 bases from J, the gap between germline ends came to 6 bases. The CDR3 DNA reads TGTGCCAGCAGCTTGGACGGGACCTACGAGCAGTACTTC. Its protein product is CASSLDGTYEQYF.